This is a list of T cell receptor beta chains from one sample in a study of OX40 agonist ivuxolimab in advanced cancers. Assay: immunoSEQ multiplex PCR; the TCRdb copy retains only in-frame clones and omits some. The table lists 45,000 to 65,000 clones, around 89% of them singletons, with approximately 11% in the top ten. Sample: CD4+ or CD8+ T cells sorted from blood, taken in a trial of the OX40 agonist ivuxolimab. These receptors all stem from an adult with an advanced solid tumor such as melanoma, head and neck, liver or kidney cancer. Both conserved end residues are part of each CDR3. Fields, in order: J gene, clone size, CDR3 length, D gene, V gene, CDR3 DNA, CDR3 protein. A D gene is named only where the DNA matches it firmly. Not every row has a clone size; where given, it reads once, few, many or a size class.

J: TRBJ2-5
size: NA
length: 15
D: TRBD2
V: TRBV4-2
DNA: TGTGCCAGCAGCCAAGAAGGAGGAGCGGGAAGGATCCAGTACTTC
CDR3: CASSQEGGAGRIQYF

J: TRBJ2-5
size: NA
length: 11
D: NA
V: TRBV7-8
DNA: TGTGCCAGCAGCGACACAGAGACCCAGTACTTC
CDR3: CASSDTETQYF

J: TRBJ2-2
size: NA
length: 15
D: NA
V: TRBV28
DNA: TGTGCCAGCAGTTCCGGACGAGGATACGAGGGGGAGCTGTTTTTT
CDR3: CASSSGRGYEGELFF

J: TRBJ2-7
size: NA
length: 15
D: NA
V: TRBV5-1
DNA: TGCGCCAGCAGCAGGGACGGGGCCAGGATCGACGAGCAGTACTTC
CDR3: CASSRDGARIDEQYF

J: TRBJ2-2
size: NA
length: 13
D: NA
V: TRBV5-4
DNA: TGTGCCAGCAGCTTGGAGGGCATCGGGGAGCTGTTTTTT
CDR3: CASSLEGIGELFF

J: TRBJ1-5
size: NA
length: 13
D: NA
V: TRBV6-5
DNA: TGTGCCAGCAGCCGGGCCCCAGACCAGCCCCAGCATTTT
CDR3: CASSRAPDQPQHF

J: TRBJ2-3
size: NA
length: 15
D: TRBD2
V: TRBV5-1
DNA: TGCGCCAGCAGCTCTCGGGGGGACCCCACAGATACGCAGTATTTT
CDR3: CASSSRGDPTDTQYF

J: TRBJ2-7
size: NA
length: 13
D: TRBD1
V: TRBV19
DNA: TGTGCCAGTAGGGGGACAGGCTCCTACGAGCAGTACTTC
CDR3: CASRGTGSYEQYF

J: TRBJ1-2
size: once
length: 13
D: NA
V: TRBV2
DNA: TGTGCCAGCAGTGAAACCGGGAGTGGGGGCTACACCTTC
CDR3: CASSETGSGGYTF

J: TRBJ1-3
size: NA
length: 15
D: TRBD1
V: TRBV19
DNA: TGTGCCAGTAGTAAAACAGGGGACTCCGGAAACACCATATATTTT
CDR3: CASSKTGDSGNTIYF

J: TRBJ1-2
size: once
length: 14
D: NA
V: TRBV28
DNA: TGTGCCAGCAGCCCACTTCGGGCTAACTATGGCTACACCTTC
CDR3: CASSPLRANYGYTF

J: TRBJ1-2
size: NA
length: 16
D: NA
V: TRBV18
DNA: TGTGCCAGCTCACCATTGACAGATATGGGGCTCTATGGCTACACCTTC
CDR3: CASSPLTDMGLYGYTF

J: TRBJ2-4
size: NA
length: 14
D: TRBD1
V: TRBV29-1
DNA: TGCAGCGTTGCGTTGACAGGGATTTTAAACATTCAGTACTTC
CDR3: CSVALTGILNIQYF

J: TRBJ2-5
size: once
length: 15
D: TRBD2
V: TRBV5-4
DNA: TGTGCCAGCAGTTCCGGACTAGCGGGGGTAGAGACCCAGTACTTC
CDR3: CASSSGLAGVETQYF

J: TRBJ2-5
size: NA
length: 15
D: NA
V: TRBV7-2
DNA: TGTGCCAGCAGCTTAGCGGCTACAGGAGGAGAGACCCAGTACTTC
CDR3: CASSLAATGGETQYF

J: TRBJ2-1
size: NA
length: 14
D: NA
V: TRBV11-3
DNA: TGTGCCAGCAGCTTATCCGGGACGGGCAATGAGCAGTTCTTC
CDR3: CASSLSGTGNEQFF

J: TRBJ1-1
size: NA
length: 14
D: NA
V: TRBV28
DNA: TGTGCCAGCAGTTTTTCAGGCGTCGATACGGAAGCTTTCTTT
CDR3: CASSFSGVDTEAFF

J: TRBJ1-2
size: NA
length: 14
D: TRBD1
V: TRBV6-5
DNA: TGTGCCAGCAGTGCCGGGACAGACCTCTATGGCTACACCTTC
CDR3: CASSAGTDLYGYTF

J: TRBJ2-4
size: NA
length: 18
D: TRBD1
V: TRBV7-9
DNA: TGTGCCAGCAGCAAGACCGATGGGACAGGGAAGAGCAAAAACATTCAGTACTTC
CDR3: CASSKTDGTGKSKNIQYF

J: TRBJ2-1
size: NA
length: 15
D: NA
V: TRBV5-8
DNA: TGTGCCAGCAGCTCAAGGGGGAGCTCCTACAATGAGCAGTTCTTC
CDR3: CASSSRGSSYNEQFF

J: TRBJ2-7
size: NA
length: 15
D: TRBD1
V: TRBV28
DNA: TGTGCCAGCAGTCCCATTGGGCAGGGGGCCTACGAGCAGTACTTC
CDR3: CASSPIGQGAYEQYF

J: TRBJ2-2
size: NA
length: 15
D: TRBD1
V: TRBV11-2
DNA: TGTGCCAGCAGTTCTCAGGACAGGGGGACCGGGGAGCTGTTTTTT
CDR3: CASSSQDRGTGELFF

J: TRBJ1-2
size: NA
length: 14
D: NA
V: TRBV6-1
DNA: TGTGCCAGCAGTGAAGCGCGGACAGACTATGGCTACACCTTC
CDR3: CASSEARTDYGYTF

J: TRBJ1-5
size: NA
length: 16
D: NA
V: TRBV19
DNA: TGTGCCAGTAGTCCTCAAGGGGACCGGGCCAATCAGCCCCAGCATTTT
CDR3: CASSPQGDRANQPQHF

J: TRBJ2-5
size: few
length: 14
D: NA
V: TRBV28
DNA: TGTGCCAGCAGTTTCGCCGGGACCCGGGAGACCCAGTACTTC
CDR3: CASSFAGTRETQYF

J: TRBJ2-1
size: few
length: 15
D: NA
V: TRBV9
DNA: TGTGCCAGCAGCGTAGCTGGGTCTCAATACAATGAGCAGTTCTTC
CDR3: CASSVAGSQYNEQFF